Listed below are T cell receptor beta chains from one sample, sequenced in a study of fetal regulatory T cell absence and autoimmunity. Measured with immunoSEQ multiplex PCR; TCRdb has only the in-frame clones, and not every one. This sample carries 46,000 or so clones, about four fifths of them seen once, and the ten largest clones take around 0.43%. What was sequenced was cord blood. Receptors originate from a newborn boy with IPEX syndrome. CDR3s include the opening cysteine and the closing phenylalanine or tryptophan. The D gene is left open where the match is weak. A row's size may be missing; if present it is once, few, many or a size class.

V gene	D gene	clone size	J gene	CDR3 DNA	CDR3 protein
TRBV6-5	NA	NA	TRBJ2-7	TGTGCCAGCACCGCCTTTCAGGGGCCCTACGAGCAGTACTTC	CASTAFQGPYEQYF
TRBV12-5	NA	NA	TRBJ1-1	TGTGCTAGTGGCACTGAAGCTTTCTTT	CASGTEAFF
TRBV7-8	NA	once	TRBJ1-1	TGTGCCAGCAGCGCGGAGACAGGGAACACTGAAGCTTTCTTT	CASSAETGNTEAFF
TRBV30	TRBD1	NA	TRBJ1-2	TGTGCCTGGAGTGAGGGGGCAGGGACAAACACCTTC	CAWSEGAGTNTF
TRBV5-1	TRBD1	medium-sized	TRBJ2-7	TGCGCCAGCACCGGGACAGGACCCTCCTACGAGCAGTACTTC	CASTGTGPSYEQYF
TRBV20-1	NA	NA	TRBJ2-3	TGCAGTGCTAGAACCGTAGATACGCAGTATTTT	CSARTVDTQYF
TRBV27	NA	NA	TRBJ2-1	TGTGCCAGCAGTTACGGCTCCTACAATGAGCAGTTCTTC	CASSYGSYNEQFF
TRBV13	NA	NA	TRBJ2-7	TGTGCCAGCCTCGCCAGGGGTCACCACGAGCAGTACTTC	CASLARGHHEQYF
TRBV29-1	NA	NA	TRBJ1-3	TGCAGCGTTCCAGGGGATAACTCTGGAAACACCATATATTTT	CSVPGDNSGNTIYF
TRBV9	NA	once	TRBJ2-5	TGTGCCAGCAGCGTAGGCAGAGGGGTGAGGGAGACCCAGTACTTC	CASSVGRGVRETQYF
TRBV2	TRBD2	NA	TRBJ2-1	TGTGCCAGCAGTGACGGGCTAGCGGCCTACAATGAGCAGTTCTTC	CASSDGLAAYNEQFF
TRBV27	TRBD1	NA	TRBJ1-2	TGTGCCAGCAGTTTTGGACAGGACTATGGCTACACCTTC	CASSFGQDYGYTF
TRBV5-1	NA	NA	TRBJ1-2	TGCGCCAGCAGCTTGACGGGCGACTATGGCTACACCTTC	CASSLTGDYGYTF
TRBV19	NA	NA	TRBJ1-1	TGTGCCAGTAGTATCTCTCTGAACACTGAAGCTTTCTTT	CASSISLNTEAFF
TRBV4-3	TRBD2	NA	TRBJ2-3	TGCGCCAGCAGCCCTAACCGGGGGGGGAGGGTGGATACGCAGTATTTT	CASSPNRGGRVDTQYF
TRBV5-5	TRBD2	NA	TRBJ2-7	TGTGCCAGCAGCTTGGCGTGGCTAGCGGGGCCGGCCGAGCAGTACTTC	CASSLAWLAGPAEQYF
TRBV6-1	NA	NA	TRBJ2-1	TGTGCCAGCAGTTGGGACAATGAGCAGTTCTTC	CASSWDNEQFF
TRBV7-9	NA	NA	TRBJ1-5	TGTGCCAGCAGTACAGGTTCCGGGCGCAATCAGCCCCAGCATTTT	CASSTGSGRNQPQHF
TRBV7-2	NA	NA	TRBJ2-3	TGTGCCAGCAGCTTTGGAGTACTCACAGATACGCAGTATTTT	CASSFGVLTDTQYF
TRBV6-5	TRBD2	NA	TRBJ2-3	TGTGCCAGCGCAAGGCTAGCGGTTTCCACAGATACGCAGTATTTT	CASARLAVSTDTQYF
TRBV6-1	NA	NA	TRBJ2-7	TGTGCCAGCAGTACCACAGGGCTAATCACCTTC	CASSTTGLITF
TRBV7-2	NA	NA	TRBJ1-1	TGTGCCAGCAGCCAGGACGGGAACACTGAAGCTTTCTTT	CASSQDGNTEAFF
TRBV2	TRBD1	NA	TRBJ1-6	TGTGCCAGCAGCGAGACAGGGTGGGCCACAGGGGGCTATAATTCACCCCTCCACTTT	CASSETGWATGGYNSPLHF
TRBV12-5	TRBD2	few	TRBJ2-7	TGTGCTAGTGGTCCTCGGGGGGGGCTTTACGAGCAGTACTTC	CASGPRGGLYEQYF
TRBV13	NA	NA	TRBJ1-1	TGTGCCAGCAGCCCGGGGCCTACAGGGACCCCCACTGAAGCTTTCTTT	CASSPGPTGTPTEAFF
TRBV11-2	NA	NA	TRBJ1-2	TGTGCCAGCAGCTTAGATTTAGAGGGAAGGGGCCACTATGGCTACACCTTC	CASSLDLEGRGHYGYTF
TRBV5-4	NA	NA	TRBJ2-3	TGTGCCAGCAGCTTGGGCAGGGCAGGTACAGATACGCAGTATTTT	CASSLGRAGTDTQYF